Below are 18 T cell receptor beta chains sequenced from a single sample in a study of cytomegalovirus exposure and HLA in healthy donors. In the PCR, 60 Vbeta and 13 Jbeta primers were used. Method: immunoSEQ multiplex PCR; TCRdb's copy keeps in-frame clones and lacks some. Among under 150,000 clones listed, around 78% were seen once. Specimen: PBMCs. The receptor set was obtained from a woman aged 40-49 years in good health and CMV-seronegative.

V is TRBV7-9 and J is TRBJ1-2, with TRBD1 as a possible D gene (5 bases). The germline CDR1 and CDR2 sequences are SEHNR and FQNEAQ (reference sequence). The V end was cut by 1 base, the J end by 7 bases, with 13 bases between. This CDR3 comprises 14 residues. This chain's CDR3 is CASSLDGQGSGYTF. CDR3 coding DNA: TGTGCCAGCAGCTTAGATGGGCAGGGCTCTGGCTACACCTTC.

CDR3 region: CASSLTGNYGYTF. The CDR3 coding sequence is TGTGCCAGCAGTCTTACAGGGAACTATGGCTACACCTTC. The V call is TRBV6-5, the J call TRBJ1-2, with a weak D call TRBD1 (6 bases). The CDR3 has 13 residues. Germline V gives CDR1 MNHEY, CDR2 SVGAGI. V lost 5 bases and J 2 bases, leaving 9 bases between the germline ends.

V is TRBV9 and J is TRBJ1-6; D unclear. V lost 2 bases and J lost 5, with 8 bases in between. Germline CDR1 SGDLS, CDR2 YYNGEE. This CDR3 has 14 residues. The CDR3 sequence is CASSVGVHNSPLHF. The CDR3 bases are TGTGCCAGCAGCGTCGGGGTCCATAATTCACCCCTCCACTTT.

To note about this clone: The junction departs from germline at one end; a sequencing error may be responsible. This sequence joins TRBV4-2 and TRBJ2-6, with 12 bases lining up with TRBD2. The CDR3 loop spans 19 amino acids. The germline CDR1 and CDR2 sequences are LGHNA and YNFKEQ. The CDR3 DNA reads TGTGCCAGCAGCCATGCCGGACTAGCGGGAAGCTTTGGGGCCAACGGCCTGACTTTC. Its protein is CASSHAGLAGSFGANGLTF.

This clone turned up a few times. The chain carries TRBV11-1 and TRBJ1-1, with TRBD1 identical over 7 bases. The J segment lost 7 bases and the V segment lost 3 bases, leaving 5 bases of the junction unmatched. Per germline, CDR1 SGHAT and CDR2 FQDESV (reference sequence). The CDR3 length is 13 residues. CDR3 DNA: TGTGCCAGCAGCTTCGGGACAGCGATTGAAGCTTTCTTT. It is translated as CASSFGTAIEAFF.

The gene calls are TRBV19 and TRBJ1-2, with unresolved D. CDR1 is LNHDA and CDR2 is SQIVND in the germline V gene (reference sequence). Trimming removed 10 bases at V and 2 bases at J, with 8 bases between. This CDR3 comprises 11 residues. CDR3 sequence reads: CATQRNYGYTF. CDR3 nucleotide sequence: TGTGCCACTCAGAGGAACTATGGCTACACCTTC.

This chain connects TRBV2 to TRBJ1-6; 9 bases are a match to TRBD1. Germline V lookup: CDR1 SNHLY, CDR2 FYNNEI. J was trimmed by 8 bases and V by 8 bases; bases with no gene match: 10. The CDR3 is made up of 15 amino acids. CDR3 region: CASRDRALSDSPLHF. The CDR3, as DNA: TGTGCCAGCCGGGACAGGGCTCTCTCGGATTCACCCCTCCACTTT.

V and J are TRBV28 and TRBJ1-1; D might be TRBD1 (5 bases). CDR1 is MDHEN, CDR2 SYDVKM, per germline. The V end was cut by 6 bases, the J end by 0 bases, with 11 bases between. This CDR3 has 14 amino acids. CDR3 region: CASSLGGMNTEAFF. CDR3 DNA sequence: TGTGCCAGCAGCCTCGGGGGGATGAACACTGAAGCTTTCTTT.

The rearrangement links TRBV21-1 to TRBJ2-2; the D call of TRBD2 is as the table states it, not checked on the DNA. TRBV21-1 is given as a pseudogene. The CDR3 has 13 residues. The CDR3 region has the DNA TGTGCCAGCAGCAAAGCTACGGGCGGGGAGCTGTTTTTT. Residues: CASSKATGGELFF.

V usage is TRBV19 and J usage is TRBJ1-5; 8 positions match TRBD1. CDR3 length equals 16 residues. The V gene end was trimmed by 3 bases and the J gene end by 3 bases; junction bases not matched to a gene: 7. Germline V lookup: CDR1 LNHDA, CDR2 SQIVND (reference sequence). CDR3 DNA: TGTGCCAGTAGTATCCTTGGACAGGGCTACAATCAGCCCCAGCATTTT. Its protein product is CASSILGQGYNQPQHF. Variable domain in full (rest from reference TRBV19 and TRBJ1-5): DGGITQSPKYLFRKEGQNVTLSCEQNLNHDAMYWYRQDPGQGLRLIYYSQIVNDFQKGDIAEGYSVSREKKESFPLTVTSAQKNPTAFYLCASSILGQGYNQPQHFGDGTRLSIL.

This clone has a handful of counts. This sequence joins TRBV28 and TRBJ2-1; TRBD1 matches 7 bases. Germline CDR1 is MDHEN and CDR2 is SYDVKM. The junction had 11 bases not matched to a gene; V was cut back by 6 bases and J by 9 bases. The CDR3 runs to 14 residues. The CDR3 DNA reads TGTGCCAGCAGAAAGTTTACAGGGGCAGGTGAGCAGTTCTTC. Its protein product is CASRKFTGAGEQFF.

The genes are TRBV6-1 and TRBJ2-5, with 7 bases matching TRBD2. V was clipped by 8 bases and J by 5 bases; unmatched bases: 5. The CDR3 is made up of 12 amino acids. CDR1 and CDR2 (germline): MNHNS, SASEGT. This chain's CDR3 is CASLAGRETQYF. CDR3 DNA: TGTGCCAGCCTGGCCGGGAGGGAGACCCAGTACTTC.

V gene TRBV28 combines with J gene TRBJ2-7, with TRBD1 identical over 11 bases. Trimming took 9 bases from V and 7 from J; bases not matched to a gene: 5. The CDR3 has 12 amino acids. Germline V CDR1 and CDR2: MDHEN, SYDVKM. The CDR3 reads CASRTGGREQYF. The CDR3 nucleotides read TGTGCCAGTAGGACAGGGGGCCGAGAGCAGTACTTC.

The chain has TRBV19 and TRBJ2-3; TRBD1 might be the D (5 bases). CDR3 length: 14 amino acids. V was trimmed by 4 bases and J by 2 bases, leaving 10 bases between them. The germline V gene encodes CDR1 LNHDA and CDR2 SQIVND (reference sequence). CDR3: CASSNPGPTDTQYF. As DNA, the CDR3 is TGTGCCAGTAGTAACCCAGGGCCCACAGATACGCAGTATTTT.

The chain links TRBV28 to TRBJ2-5; 10 nucleotides agree with TRBD2. V shed 5 bases, J shed 5 bases, and the junction held 11 bases outside the gene matches. The length of the CDR3 is 16 residues. CDR1 is MDHEN and CDR2 is SYDVKM in the germline V gene. This CDR3 is CASSNPSGGEIETQYF. The CDR3 DNA reads TGTGCCAGCAGTAACCCTAGCGGGGGAGAAATTGAGACCCAGTACTTC. The full variable domain, in which reference TRBV28 and TRBJ2-5 provide the parts outside the CDR3, is DVKVTQSSRYLVKRTGEKVFLECVQDMDHENMFWYRQDPGLGLRLIYFSYDVKMKEKGDIPEGYSVSREKKERFSLILESASTNQTSMYLCASSNPSGGEIETQYFGPGTRLLVL.

This clone was recorded a few times. V usage is TRBV5-6 and J usage is TRBJ2-1, with TRBD2 as a possible D gene (5 bases). V shed 0 bases and J shed 7 bases, with 5 bases lying between them. Germline CDR1 is SGHDT and CDR2 is YYEEEE. The CDR3 runs 12 residues. The CDR3 spells CASSLGRNEQFF. In DNA form, the CDR3 reads TGTGCCAGCAGCTTGGGGAGGAATGAGCAGTTCTTC.

The chain uses TRBV7-2 and TRBJ2-7; TRBD2 might be the D (8 bases). The V end lost 4 bases, the J end lost 3 bases, and 19 bases lay between the germline ends. The CDR3 contains 16 residues. In germline, CDR1 is SGHTA, CDR2 FQGNSA. The DNA of the CDR3 is TGTGCCAGCAGCTCGGGAGGGGGCGGGAAGTTCTACGAGCAGTACTTC. Its translation is CASSSGGGGKFYEQYF.

This chain uses TRBV2 with TRBJ1-2; 7 nucleotides match TRBD1. V lost 5 bases to trimming and J lost 5 bases; unmatched junction nucleotides: 8. This CDR3 comprises 14 residues. Germline-derived CDR1 and CDR2 are SNHLY and FYNNEI. In DNA form, the CDR3 reads TGTGCCAGCAGTCCGGAGGGGGCGTCTTATGGCTACACCTTC. Protein sequence: CASSPEGASYGYTF.